This TCR beta chain was captured by sequencing in a study of CD8 T cells in ankylosing spondylitis. Broader study findings: Ankylosing spondylitis blood appeared to be characterized by a TCR beta motif of 8 or 9 highly homologous variants.

The sample holds many counts of this clonotype. Its target is not known. TCRdb ran MiXCR on the 5' RACE reads and lists one entry per CDR3 protein. The sample includes some 70,000 distinct CDR3 sequences, approximately 5.3% of them seen just once. There are 14 residues in the CDR3. Germline V gene lookup returns CDR1 MNHNS and CDR2 SASEGT. With 7 bases clipped from V and 5 bases from J, the junction kept 9 bases outside the gene matches. Sequences were obtained from blood, either unsorted or a sorted T cell fraction (not recorded which). The receptor was derived from a male donor with ankylosing spondylitis or in good health (not recorded which). The rearrangement links TRBV6-1 to TRBJ2-7; 9 positions agree with TRBD1. The DNA of the CDR3 is TGTGCCAGCACCTCGGGACAGGGTGACGACGAGCAGTACTTC. The encoded protein is CASTSGQGDDEQYF.